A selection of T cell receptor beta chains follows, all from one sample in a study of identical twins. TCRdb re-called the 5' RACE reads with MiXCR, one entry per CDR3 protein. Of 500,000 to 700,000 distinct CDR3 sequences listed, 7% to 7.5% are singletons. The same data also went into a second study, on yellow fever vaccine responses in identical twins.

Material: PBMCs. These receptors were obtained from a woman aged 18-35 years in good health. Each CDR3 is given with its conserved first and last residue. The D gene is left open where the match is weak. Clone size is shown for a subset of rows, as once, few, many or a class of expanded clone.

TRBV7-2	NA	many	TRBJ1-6	TGTGCCAGCAGCTTAGAGGGGAGCTCACCCCTCCACTTT	CASSLEGSSPLHF
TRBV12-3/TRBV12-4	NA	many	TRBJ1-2	TGTGCCAGCAGTTTAGCGCAGGGCCGCTATGGCTACACCTTC	CASSLAQGRYGYTF
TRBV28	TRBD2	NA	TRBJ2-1	TGTGCCAGCAGTGGTCTAGCGGGGGGGCGGCAGTTCTTC	CASSGLAGGRQFF
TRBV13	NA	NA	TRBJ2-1	TGTGCCAGCAGCTTACCAAACCACCCTCTTGAGCAGTTCTTC	CASSLPNHPLEQFF
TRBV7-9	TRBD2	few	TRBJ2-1	TGTGCCAGCAGCTTGGGAACTAGCGGGGTTTACAATGAGCAGTTCTTC	CASSLGTSGVYNEQFF
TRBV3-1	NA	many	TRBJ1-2	TGTGCCAGCAGCCAAGGCTTGTTGGTTAACTATGGCTACACCTTC	CASSQGLLVNYGYTF
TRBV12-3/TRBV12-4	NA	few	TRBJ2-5	TGTGCCAGCCTCCTTTCAGAGACCCAGTACTTC	CASLLSETQYF
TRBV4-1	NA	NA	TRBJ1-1	TGCGCCAGCAGCCAAGTTGGAGGGTCGAACACTGAAGCTTTCTTT	CASSQVGGSNTEAFF
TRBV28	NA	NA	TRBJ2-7	TGTGCCAGCCTTGGGGGGGGGACAATGGACTACGAGCAGTACTTC	CASLGGGTMDYEQYF
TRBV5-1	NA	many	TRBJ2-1	TGCGCCAGCAGCTTTATTTCGCCAGGGGACTACAATGAGCAGTTCTTC	CASSFISPGDYNEQFF